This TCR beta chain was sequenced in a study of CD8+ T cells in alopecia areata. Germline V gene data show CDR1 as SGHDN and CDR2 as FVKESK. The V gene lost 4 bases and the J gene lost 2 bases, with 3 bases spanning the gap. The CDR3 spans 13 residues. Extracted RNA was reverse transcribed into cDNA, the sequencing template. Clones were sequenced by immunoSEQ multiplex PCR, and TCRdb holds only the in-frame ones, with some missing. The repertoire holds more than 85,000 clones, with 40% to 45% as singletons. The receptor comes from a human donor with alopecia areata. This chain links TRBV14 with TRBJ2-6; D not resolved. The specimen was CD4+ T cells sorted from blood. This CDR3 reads CASSRTGANVLTF. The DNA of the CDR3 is TGTGCCAGCAGCCGCACTGGGGCCAACGTCCTGACTTTC.